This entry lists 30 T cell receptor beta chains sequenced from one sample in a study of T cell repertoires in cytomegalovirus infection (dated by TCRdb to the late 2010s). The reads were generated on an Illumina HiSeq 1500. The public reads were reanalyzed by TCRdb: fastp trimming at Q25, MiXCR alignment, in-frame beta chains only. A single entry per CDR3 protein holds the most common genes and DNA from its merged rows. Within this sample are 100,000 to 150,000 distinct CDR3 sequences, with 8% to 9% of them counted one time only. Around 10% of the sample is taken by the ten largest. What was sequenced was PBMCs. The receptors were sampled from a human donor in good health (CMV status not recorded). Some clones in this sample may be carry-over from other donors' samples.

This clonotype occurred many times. The chain's CDR3 is CASSLLEPPDTQYF. As DNA, the CDR3 is TGTGCCAGCAGCTTACTCGAACCACCAGATACGCAGTATTTT. V usage is TRBV7-8 and J usage is TRBJ2-3; D ambiguous. Per the germline V gene, CDR1 is SGHVS and CDR2 is FQNEAQ. The CDR3 is 14 residues long. Trimming shortened V by 2 bases and J by 4 bases, and 10 bases separated the two germline ends. Filled out from reference TRBV7-8 and TRBJ2-3, the complete variable domain reads GAGVSQSPRYKVAKRGQDVALRCDPISGHVSLFWYQQALGQGPEFLTYFQNEAQLDKSGLPSDRFFAERPEGSVSTLKIQRTQQEDSAVYLCASSLLEPPDTQYFGPGTRLTVL.

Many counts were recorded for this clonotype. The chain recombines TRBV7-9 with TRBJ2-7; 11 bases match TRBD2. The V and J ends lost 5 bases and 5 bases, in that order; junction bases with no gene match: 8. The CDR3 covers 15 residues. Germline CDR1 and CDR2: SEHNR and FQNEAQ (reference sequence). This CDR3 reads CASSPQGLAVDEQYF. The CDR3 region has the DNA TGTGCCAGCAGCCCCCAGGGACTAGCGGTTGACGAGCAGTACTTC.

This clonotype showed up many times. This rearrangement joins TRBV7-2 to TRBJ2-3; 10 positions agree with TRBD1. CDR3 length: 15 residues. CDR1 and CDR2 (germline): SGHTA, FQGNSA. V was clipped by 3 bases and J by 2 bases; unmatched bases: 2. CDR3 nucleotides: TGTGCCAGCAGCTTCGACAGGGGGCCCACAGATACGCAGTATTTT. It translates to CASSFDRGPTDTQYF. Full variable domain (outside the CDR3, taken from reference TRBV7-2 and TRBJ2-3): GAGVSQSPSNKVTEKGKDVELRCDPISGHTALYWYRQSLGQGLEFLIYFQGNSAPDKSGLPSDRFSAERTGGSVSTLTIQRTQQEDSAVYLCASSFDRGPTDTQYFGPGTRLTVL.

In DNA, the CDR3 is TGTGCCAGCAGCTTAAACTGGCAGGGTAACTACGAGCAGTACTTC. Translated, it gives CASSLNWQGNYEQYF. This chain links TRBV7-6 with TRBJ2-7; possibly TRBD1 for D (5 bases). Germline V CDR1 and CDR2: SGHVS, FNYEAQ. V was pared by 2 bases and J by 3 bases, with 14 bases between. The CDR3 totals 15 residues.

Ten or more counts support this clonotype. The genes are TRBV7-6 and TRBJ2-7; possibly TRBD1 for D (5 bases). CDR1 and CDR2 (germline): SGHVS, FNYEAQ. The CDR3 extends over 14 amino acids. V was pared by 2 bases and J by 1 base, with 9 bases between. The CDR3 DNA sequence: TGTGCCAGCAGCTTATCGACAGCTTCCTACGAGCAGTACTTC. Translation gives CASSLSTASYEQYF. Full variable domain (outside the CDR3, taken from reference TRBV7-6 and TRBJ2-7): GAGVSQSPRYKVTKRGQDVALRCDPISGHVSLYWYRQALGQGPEFLTYFNYEAQQDKSGLPNDRFSAERPEGSISTLTIQRTEQRDSAMYRCASSLSTASYEQYFGPGTRLTVT.

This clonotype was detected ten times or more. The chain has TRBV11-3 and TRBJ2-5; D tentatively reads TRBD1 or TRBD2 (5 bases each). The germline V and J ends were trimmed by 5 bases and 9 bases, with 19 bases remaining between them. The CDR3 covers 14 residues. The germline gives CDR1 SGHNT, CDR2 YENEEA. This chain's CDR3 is CASSHGTTVGPQYF. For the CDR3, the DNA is TGTGCCAGCAGCCACGGGACGACGGTTGGGCCCCAGTACTTC.

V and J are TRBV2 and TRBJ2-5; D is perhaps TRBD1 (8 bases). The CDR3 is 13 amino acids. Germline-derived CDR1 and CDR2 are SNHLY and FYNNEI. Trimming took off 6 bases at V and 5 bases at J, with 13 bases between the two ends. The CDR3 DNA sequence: TGTGCCAGCAGAACAGGGGGGGAGGAGACCCAGTACTTC. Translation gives CASRTGGEETQYF.

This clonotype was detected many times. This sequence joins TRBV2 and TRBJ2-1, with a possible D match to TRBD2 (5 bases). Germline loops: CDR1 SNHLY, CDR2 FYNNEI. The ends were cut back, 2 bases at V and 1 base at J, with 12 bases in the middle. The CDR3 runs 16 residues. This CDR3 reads CASSELLALSYNEQFF. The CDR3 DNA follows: TGTGCCAGCAGTGAACTGCTAGCCCTATCCTACAATGAGCAGTTCTTC.

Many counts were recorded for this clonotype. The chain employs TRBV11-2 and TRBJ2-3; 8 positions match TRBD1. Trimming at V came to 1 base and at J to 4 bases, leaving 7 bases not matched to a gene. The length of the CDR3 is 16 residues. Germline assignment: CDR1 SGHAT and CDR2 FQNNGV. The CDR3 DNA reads TGTGCCAGCAGCTTAGGCCAGGGGGCTCCCGCAGATACGCAGTATTTT. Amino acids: CASSLGQGAPADTQYF.

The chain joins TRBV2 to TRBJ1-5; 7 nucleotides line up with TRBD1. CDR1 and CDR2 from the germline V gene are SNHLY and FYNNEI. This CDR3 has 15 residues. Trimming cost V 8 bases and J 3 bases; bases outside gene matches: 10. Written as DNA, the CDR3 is TGTGCCAGCTCCCGCGAGACAGGGCCCAATCAGCCCCAGCATTTT. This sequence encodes CASSRETGPNQPQHF.

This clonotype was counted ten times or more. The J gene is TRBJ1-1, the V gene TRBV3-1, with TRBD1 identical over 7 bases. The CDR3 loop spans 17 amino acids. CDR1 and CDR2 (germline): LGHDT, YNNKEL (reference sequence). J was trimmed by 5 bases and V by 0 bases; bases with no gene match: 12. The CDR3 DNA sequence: TGTGCCAGCAGCCAAGATCTTAGGAACAGGGGAGCGACTGAAGCTTTCTTT. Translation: CASSQDLRNRGATEAFF.

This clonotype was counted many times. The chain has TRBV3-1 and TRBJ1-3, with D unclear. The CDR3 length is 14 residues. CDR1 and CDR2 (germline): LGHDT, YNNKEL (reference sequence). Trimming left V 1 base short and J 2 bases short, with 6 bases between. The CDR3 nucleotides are TGTGCCAGCAGCCAAGTAGTAACTGGAAACACCATATATTTT. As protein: CASSQVVTGNTIYF.

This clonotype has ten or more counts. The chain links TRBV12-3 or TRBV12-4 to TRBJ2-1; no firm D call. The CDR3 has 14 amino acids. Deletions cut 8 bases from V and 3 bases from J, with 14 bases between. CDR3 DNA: TGTGCCAGCTGTGGGGTAGGGCTCTACAATGAGCAGTTCTTC. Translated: CASCGVGLYNEQFF.

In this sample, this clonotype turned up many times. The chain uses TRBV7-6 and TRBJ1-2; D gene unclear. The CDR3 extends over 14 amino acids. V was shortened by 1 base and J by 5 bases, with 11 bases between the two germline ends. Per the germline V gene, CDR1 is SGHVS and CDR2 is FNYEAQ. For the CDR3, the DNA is TGTGCCAGCAGCTTAGAAGCTAGTCCTTATGGCTACACCTTC. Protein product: CASSLEASPYGYTF.

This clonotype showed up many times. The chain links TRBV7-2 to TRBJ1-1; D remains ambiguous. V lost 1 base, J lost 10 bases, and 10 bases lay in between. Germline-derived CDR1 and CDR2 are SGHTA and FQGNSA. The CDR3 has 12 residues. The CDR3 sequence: CASSLEAGRAFF. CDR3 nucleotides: TGTGCCAGCAGCTTAGAGGCTGGGAGAGCTTTCTTT. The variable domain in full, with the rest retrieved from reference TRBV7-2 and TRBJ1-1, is GAGVSQSPSNKVTEKGKDVELRCDPISGHTALYWYRQSLGQGLEFLIYFQGNSAPDKSGLPSDRFSAERTGGSVSTLTIQRTQQEDSAVYLCASSLEAGRAFFGQGTRLTVV.

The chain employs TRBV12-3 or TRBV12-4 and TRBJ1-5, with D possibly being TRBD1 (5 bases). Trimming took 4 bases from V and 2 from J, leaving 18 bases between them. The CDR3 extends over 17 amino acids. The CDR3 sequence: CASSSPNWGLGNQPQHF. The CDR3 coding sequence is TGTGCCAGCAGTTCCCCTAATTGGGGGTTGGGCAATCAGCCCCAGCATTTT.

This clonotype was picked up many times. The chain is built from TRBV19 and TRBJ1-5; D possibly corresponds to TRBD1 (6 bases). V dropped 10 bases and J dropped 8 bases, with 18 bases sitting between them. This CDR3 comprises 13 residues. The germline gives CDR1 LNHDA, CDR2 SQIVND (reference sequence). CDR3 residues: CATQGPGGKPQHF. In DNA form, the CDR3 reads TGTGCCACCCAGGGGCCTGGCGGTAAGCCCCAGCATTTT.

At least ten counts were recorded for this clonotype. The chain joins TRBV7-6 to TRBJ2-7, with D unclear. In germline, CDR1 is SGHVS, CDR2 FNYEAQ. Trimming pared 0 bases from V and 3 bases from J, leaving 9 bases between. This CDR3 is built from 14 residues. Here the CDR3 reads CASSLAPVLYEQYF. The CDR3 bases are TGTGCCAGCAGCTTAGCCCCGGTCCTCTACGAGCAGTACTTC.

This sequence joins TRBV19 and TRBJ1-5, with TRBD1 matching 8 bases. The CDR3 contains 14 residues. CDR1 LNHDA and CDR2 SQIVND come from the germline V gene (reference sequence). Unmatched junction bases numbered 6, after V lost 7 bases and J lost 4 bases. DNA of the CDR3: TGTGCCAGTACCGTGACAGGGGAGAATCAGCCCCAGCATTTT. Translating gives CASTVTGENQPQHF.

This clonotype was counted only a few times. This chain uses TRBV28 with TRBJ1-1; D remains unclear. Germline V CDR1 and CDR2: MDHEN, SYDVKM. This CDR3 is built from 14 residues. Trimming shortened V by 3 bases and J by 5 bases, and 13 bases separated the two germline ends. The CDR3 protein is CASSFNGGRTEAFF. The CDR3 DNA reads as TGTGCCAGCAGTTTCAATGGTGGGAGGACTGAAGCTTTCTTT.

The DNA of the CDR3 is TGCAGTGCTAGAGGGGGACAGGTCTATGGCTACACCTTC. Its translation is CSARGGQVYGYTF. The genes are TRBV20-1 and TRBJ1-2; 8 bases agree with TRBD1. The V gene end was trimmed by 1 base and the J gene end by 4 bases; junction bases not matched to a gene: 2. This CDR3 contains 13 residues. Germline CDR1 reads DFQATT; CDR2 reads SNEGSKA (reference sequence).

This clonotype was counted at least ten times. The CDR3 is CASSEKDTQYF. CDR3 DNA: TGTGCCAGCAGCGAGAAAGATACGCAGTATTTT. The chain joins TRBV12-3 or TRBV12-4 to TRBJ2-3; D gene uncertain. The ends were cut back, 6 bases at V and 5 bases at J, with 6 bases in the middle. The CDR3 totals 11 residues.

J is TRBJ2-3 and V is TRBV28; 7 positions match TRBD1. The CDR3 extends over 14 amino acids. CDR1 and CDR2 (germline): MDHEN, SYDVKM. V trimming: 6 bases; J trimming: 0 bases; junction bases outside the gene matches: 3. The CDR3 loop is CASRTGSSTDTQYF. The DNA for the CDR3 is TGTGCCAGCAGGACAGGGTCTAGCACAGATACGCAGTATTTT.

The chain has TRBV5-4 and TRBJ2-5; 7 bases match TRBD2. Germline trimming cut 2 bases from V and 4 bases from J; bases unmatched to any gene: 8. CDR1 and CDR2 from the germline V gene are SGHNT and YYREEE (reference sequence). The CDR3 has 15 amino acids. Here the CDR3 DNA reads TGTGCCAGCAGCTTAGGACTAGACCTCGGAGAGACCCAGTACTTC. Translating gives CASSLGLDLGETQYF.

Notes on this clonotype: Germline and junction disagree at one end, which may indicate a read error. CDR3 protein: CSDEYLQDTEAFF. The CDR3 DNA reads as TGCAGCGATGAATACCTACAGGACACTGAAGCTTTCTTT. The rearrangement joins TRBV29-1 to TRBJ1-1, with a tentative D call TRBD1 (5 bases). CDR1 is SQVTM, CDR2 ANQGSEA, per germline. The CDR3 extends over 13 amino acids. Filled out from reference TRBV29-1 and TRBJ1-1, the complete variable domain reads SAVISQKPSRDICQRGTSLTIQCQVDSQVTMMFWYRQQPGQSLTLIATANQGSEATYESGFVIDKFPISRPNLTFSTLTVSNMSPEDSSIYLCSDEYLQDTEAFFGQGTRLTVV.

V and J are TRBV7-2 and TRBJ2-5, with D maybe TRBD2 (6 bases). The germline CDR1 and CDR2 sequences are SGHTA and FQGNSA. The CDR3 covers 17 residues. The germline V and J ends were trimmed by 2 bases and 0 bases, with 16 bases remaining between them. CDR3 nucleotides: TGTGCCAGCAGCTTAACCGGCGGGAATGGGTACCAAGAGACCCAGTACTTC. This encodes CASSLTGGNGYQETQYF.

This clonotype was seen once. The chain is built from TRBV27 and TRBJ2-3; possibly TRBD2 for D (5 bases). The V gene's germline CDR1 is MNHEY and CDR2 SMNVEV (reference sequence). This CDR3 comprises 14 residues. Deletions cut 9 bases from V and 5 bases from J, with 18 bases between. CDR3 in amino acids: CASFLGSRGDTQYF. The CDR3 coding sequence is TGTGCCAGTTTTTTGGGCAGCCGGGGAGATACGCAGTATTTT.

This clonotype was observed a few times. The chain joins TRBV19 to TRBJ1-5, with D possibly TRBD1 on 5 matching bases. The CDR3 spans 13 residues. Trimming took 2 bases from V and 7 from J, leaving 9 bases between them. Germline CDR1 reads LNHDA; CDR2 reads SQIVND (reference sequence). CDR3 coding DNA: TGTGCCAGTAGTATACTGGGGCGACAGCCCCAGCATTTT. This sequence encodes CASSILGRQPQHF.

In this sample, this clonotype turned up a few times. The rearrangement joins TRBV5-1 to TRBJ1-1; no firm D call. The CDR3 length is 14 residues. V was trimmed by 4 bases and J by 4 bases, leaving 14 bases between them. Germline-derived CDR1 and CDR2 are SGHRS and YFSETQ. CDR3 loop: CASSRTGMSTEAFF. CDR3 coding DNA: TGCGCCAGCAGCCGGACCGGGATGAGCACTGAAGCTTTCTTT.

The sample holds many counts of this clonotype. The CDR3 DNA reads TGTGCCAGTAGTATCGATGGGAACACTGAAGCTTTCTTT. Its protein product is CASSIDGNTEAFF. The V and J genes are TRBV19 and TRBJ1-1; D is undetermined. V gave up 3 bases and J gave up 1 base, with 6 bases separating them. Germline-derived CDR1 and CDR2 are LNHDA and SQIVND (reference sequence). The CDR3 is 13 residues long.